This T cell receptor beta chain was retrieved from a study of shared clonotypes between healthy human individuals. Study-level results: Sequencing depth was expected to affect clonotype sharing among donors. Relative to their counterparts shared across all four donors, non-shared clonotypes exhibited diminished generation probabilities.

As to this clone: The antigen is undetermined.

TCRdb keeps only in-frame clones here, not all; method: immunoSEQ multiplex PCR. The sample has about 2.4 million clones, approximately 93% seen once. Germline loops: CDR1 MNHNS, CDR2 SASEGT. The ends were cut back, 4 bases at V and 2 bases at J, with 15 bases in the middle. The CDR3 is made up of 15 amino acids. The chain links TRBV6-1 to TRBJ2-7; D is undetermined. Sequencing used naive CD4+ T cells from PBMCs. The subset is: CD45RA+ positively selected. The clonotype was recovered from a man aged 18 to 29 in good health. Some clones in this sample may be carry-over from other donors' samples. The CDR3 region is CASSGITTLTYEQYF. The CDR3 region has the DNA TGTGCCAGCAGTGGGATAACAACACTAACCTACGAGCAGTACTTC.